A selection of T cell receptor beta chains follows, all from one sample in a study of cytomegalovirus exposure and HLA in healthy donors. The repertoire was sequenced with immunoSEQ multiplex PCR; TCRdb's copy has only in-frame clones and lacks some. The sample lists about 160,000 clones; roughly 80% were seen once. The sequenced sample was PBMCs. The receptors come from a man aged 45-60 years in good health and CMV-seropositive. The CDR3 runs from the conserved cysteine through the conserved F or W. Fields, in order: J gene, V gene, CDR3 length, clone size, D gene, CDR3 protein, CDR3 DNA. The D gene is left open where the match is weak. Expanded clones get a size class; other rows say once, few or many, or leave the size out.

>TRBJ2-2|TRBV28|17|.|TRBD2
CASSALEAGGRAGELFF
TGTGCCAGCAGTGCGTTAGAAGCGGGAGGGAGGGCCGGGGAGCTGTTTTTT
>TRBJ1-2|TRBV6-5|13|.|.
CASSPPHQAGYTF
TGTGCCAGCAGTCCTCCTCACCAGGCGGGCTACACCTTC
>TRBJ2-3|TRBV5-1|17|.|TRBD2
CASSLRPTSGSTDTQYF
TGCGCCAGCAGCTTGAGACCTACTAGCGGGAGCACAGATACGCAGTATTTT
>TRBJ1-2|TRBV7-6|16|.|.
CASSSQRGGTNYGYTF
TGTGCCAGCAGCTCACAGCGGGGGGGAACGAACTATGGCTACACCTTC
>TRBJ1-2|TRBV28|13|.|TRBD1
CASGTGINYGYTF
TGTGCCAGTGGGACAGGGATTAACTATGGCTACACCTTC
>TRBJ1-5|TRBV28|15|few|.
CASRASGAGNQPQHF
TGTGCCAGCAGGGCCTCAGGGGCGGGCAATCAGCCCCAGCATTTT
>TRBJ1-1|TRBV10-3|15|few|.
CAISDLAVGGTEAFF
TGTGCCATCAGTGACTTGGCAGTGGGGGGCACTGAAGCTTTCTTT
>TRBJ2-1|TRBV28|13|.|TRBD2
CASSSGGSAVQFF
TGTGCCAGCAGTTCGGGGGGGAGCGCCGTGCAGTTCTTC
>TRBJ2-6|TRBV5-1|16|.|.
CASSLDTGSGANVLTF
TGCGCCAGCAGCTTGGATACAGGGTCTGGGGCCAACGTCCTGACTTTC
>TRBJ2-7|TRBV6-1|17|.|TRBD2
CASSEGASGGAFYEQYF
TGTGCCAGCAGTGAGGGGGCTAGCGGGGGGGCGTTCTACGAGCAGTACTTC
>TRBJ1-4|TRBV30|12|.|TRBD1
CAWGQGIEKLFF
TGTGCCTGGGGACAGGGGATTGAAAAACTGTTTTTT
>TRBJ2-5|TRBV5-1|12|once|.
CASSQEQETQYF
TGCGCCAGCAGCCAGGAACAAGAGACCCAGTACTTC
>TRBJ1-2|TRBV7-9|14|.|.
CASSLSGSPYGYTF
TGTGCCAGCAGCTTATCCGGGTCTCCCTATGGCTACACCTTC
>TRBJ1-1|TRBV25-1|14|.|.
CASTQSGGLTEAFF
TGTGCCAGCACCCAATCTGGGGGGTTAACTGAAGCTTTCTTT
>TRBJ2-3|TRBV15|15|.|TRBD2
CATSRSGLGTDTQYF
TGTGCCACCAGCAGGTCGGGACTAGGCACAGATACGCAGTATTTT
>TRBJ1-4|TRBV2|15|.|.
CASSEGQGKVEKLFF
TGTGCCAGCAGTGAGGGGCAGGGCAAGGTTGAAAAACTGTTTTTT
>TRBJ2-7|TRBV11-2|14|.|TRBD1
CASSLDRVSYEQYF
TGTGCCAGCAGCTTGGACAGGGTCTCCTACGAGCAGTACTTC
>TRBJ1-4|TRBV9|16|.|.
CASSVRQVATNEKLFF
TGTGCCAGCAGCGTCCGACAGGTTGCAACTAATGAAAAACTGTTTTTT
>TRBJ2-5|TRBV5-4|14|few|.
CASSLAGGRETQYF
TGTGCCAGCAGCTTGGCCGGAGGGAGAGAGACCCAGTACTTC
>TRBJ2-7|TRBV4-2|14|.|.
CASSQDSFSYEQYF
TGTGCCAGCAGCCAAGATTCGTTCTCCTACGAGCAGTACTTC
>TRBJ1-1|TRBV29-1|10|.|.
CSVVEGKAFF
TGCAGCGTTGTGGAGGGGAAGGCTTTCTTT
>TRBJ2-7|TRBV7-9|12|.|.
CASSSTSYEQYF
TGTGCCAGCAGCAGCACCTCCTACGAGCAGTACTTC